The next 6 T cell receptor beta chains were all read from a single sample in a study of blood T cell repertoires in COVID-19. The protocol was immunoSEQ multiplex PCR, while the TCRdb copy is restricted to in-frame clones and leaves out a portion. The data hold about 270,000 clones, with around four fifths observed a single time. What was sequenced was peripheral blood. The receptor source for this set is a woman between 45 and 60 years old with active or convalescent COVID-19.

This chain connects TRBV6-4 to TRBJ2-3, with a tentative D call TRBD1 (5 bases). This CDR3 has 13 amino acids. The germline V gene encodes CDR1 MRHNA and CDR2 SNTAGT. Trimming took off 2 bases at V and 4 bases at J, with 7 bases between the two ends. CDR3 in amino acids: CASSDGAADTQYF. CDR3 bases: TGTGCCAGCAGTGACGGGGCAGCAGATACGCAGTATTTT.

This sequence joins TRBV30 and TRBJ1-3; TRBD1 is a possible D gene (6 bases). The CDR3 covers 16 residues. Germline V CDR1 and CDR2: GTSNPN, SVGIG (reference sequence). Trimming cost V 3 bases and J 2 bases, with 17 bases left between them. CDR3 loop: CAWRKSGVQAGNTIYF. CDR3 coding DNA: TGTGCCTGGAGGAAATCAGGGGTGCAGGCTGGAAACACCATATATTTT.

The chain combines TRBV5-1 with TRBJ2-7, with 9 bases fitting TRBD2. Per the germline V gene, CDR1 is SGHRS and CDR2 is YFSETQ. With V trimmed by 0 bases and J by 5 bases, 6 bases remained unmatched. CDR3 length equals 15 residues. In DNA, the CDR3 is TGCGCCAGCAGCTTGGGGATTAGCGGGAGCGACGAGCAGTACTTC. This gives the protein CASSLGISGSDEQYF.

The CDR3 DNA reads TGTGCCAGCAGCTTGAGAGGGAGCTCCTACAATGAGCAGTTCTTC. Its translation: CASSLRGSSYNEQFF. The chain links TRBV5-8 to TRBJ2-1; possible D gene TRBD2, 5 bases. V was shortened by 1 base and J by 0 bases, with 8 bases between the two germline ends. This CDR3 spans 15 amino acids. Germline V gene sequence: CDR1 SGHTS, CDR2 YDEGEE.

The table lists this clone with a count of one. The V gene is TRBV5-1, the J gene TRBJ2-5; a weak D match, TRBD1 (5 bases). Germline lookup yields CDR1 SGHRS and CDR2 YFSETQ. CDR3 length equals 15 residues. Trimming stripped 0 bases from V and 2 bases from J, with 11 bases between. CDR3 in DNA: TGCGCCAGCAGCTTGGTCCCAGGGCCTCAAGAGACCCAGTACTTC. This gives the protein CASSLVPGPQETQYF.

CDR3 coding DNA: TGCGCCAGCAGCTTGGCGTTTAGGAACACCGGGGAGCTGTTTTTT. Its translation: CASSLAFRNTGELFF. V and J are TRBV5-1 and TRBJ2-2; unclear D gene. Per the germline V gene, CDR1 is SGHRS and CDR2 is YFSETQ. This CDR3 is built from 15 residues. Between the trimmed V and J ends, which lost 0 bases and 1 base, there was a span of 7 bases. The full variable domain, its missing parts supplied by reference TRBV5-1 and TRBJ2-2, is KAGVTQTPRYLIKTRGQQVTLSCSPISGHRSVSWYQQTPGQGLQFLFEYFSETQRNKGNFPGRFSGRQFSNSRSEMNVSTLELGDSALYLCASSLAFRNTGELFFGEGSRLTVL.